The 26 T cell receptor beta chains below were found in one sample sequenced in a study of T cell responses to AZD1222 COVID-19 vaccine. Assay used: immunoSEQ multiplex PCR; TCRdb lists only in-frame clones, some missing. The data hold about 110,000 clones, with approximately 91% observed a single time. Material: peripheral blood, obtained on day 0 of MenACWY control vaccination. The origin of the receptors is an adult in good health.

V and J are TRBV9 and TRBJ2-2, with 7 bases identical to TRBD2. Looked up from germline, CDR1 is SGDLS and CDR2 is YYNGEE. Trimming took 2 bases from V and 6 from J; bases not matched to a gene: 7. This CDR3 is built from 15 residues. This CDR3 is CASSVYGGVAGELFF. The CDR3 nucleotides read TGTGCCAGCAGCGTGTATGGGGGGGTGGCCGGGGAGCTGTTTTTT.

In its sample, this clone was seen a few times. The chain has TRBV11-2 and TRBJ1-2; 7 bases line up with TRBD1. V lost 5 bases to trimming and J lost 3 bases; unmatched junction nucleotides: 9. The germline gives CDR1 SGHAT, CDR2 FQNNGV. This CDR3 region has 15 residues. CDR3 amino acids: CASSQKQGRDYGYTF. The CDR3 DNA follows: TGTGCCAGCAGCCAAAAACAGGGGCGCGACTATGGCTACACCTTC.

Note on this clone: The germline gene is not matched at one end of the junction; a read error may be the cause. V and J are TRBV30 and TRBJ1-6, with TRBD1 matching 9 bases. CDR3 length equals 13 residues. In germline, CDR1 is GTSNPN, CDR2 SVGIG (reference sequence). The chain's CDR3 is CACRRDRDSPLHF. In DNA, the CDR3 is TGTGCCTGCAGGCGGGACAGGGATTCGCCCCTCCACTTT.

The chain uses TRBV4-3 and TRBJ2-1; no clear D gene. V was shortened by 3 bases and J by 3 bases, with 18 bases between the two germline ends. Per the germline V gene, CDR1 is LGHNA and CDR2 is YSLEER. There are 17 residues in the CDR3. CDR3 residues: CASSQGPGQDLYNEQFF. In DNA, the CDR3 is TGCGCCAGCAGCCAGGGTCCAGGCCAGGACCTCTACAATGAGCAGTTCTTC.

The J gene is TRBJ2-7, the V gene TRBV11-1; no firm D call. Germline V gene data show CDR1 as SGHAT and CDR2 as FQDESV (reference sequence). The germline V and J ends were trimmed by 6 bases and 6 bases, with 12 bases remaining between them. This CDR3 has 12 residues. CDR3 region: CASSQDGREQYF. DNA for the CDR3: TGTGCCAGCAGTCAAGACGGTCGCGAGCAGTACTTC.

The chain recombines TRBV7-8 with TRBJ1-6, with a possible D match to TRBD1 (5 bases). Germline V gives CDR1 SGHVS, CDR2 FQNEAQ. The CDR3 runs to 16 residues. V was cut by 0 bases and J by 8 bases, with 14 bases left in between. The CDR3 here is CASSLARAGLDSPLHF. Written as DNA, the CDR3 is TGTGCCAGCAGCTTAGCGCGGGCGGGGCTGGATTCACCCCTCCACTTT.

This chain connects TRBV6-5 to TRBJ1-1; no firm D call. Between the trimmed V and J ends, which lost 0 bases and 4 bases, there was a span of 6 bases. The CDR3 is 13 residues long. Germline V gene data show CDR1 as MNHEY and CDR2 as SVGAGI. This CDR3 reads CASSYSPGTEAFF. CDR3 sequence (DNA): TGTGCCAGCAGTTACTCCCCGGGCACTGAAGCTTTCTTT.

This chain joins TRBV5-1 and TRBJ1-2, with TRBD1 as a possible D gene (6 bases). Trimming took 4 bases from V and 4 from J, leaving 17 bases between them. The germline CDR1 and CDR2 sequences are SGHRS and YFSETQ. This CDR3 region has 15 residues. This CDR3 is CASSSGGADSYGYTF. The CDR3, as DNA: TGCGCCAGCAGCAGCGGGGGGGCGGATAGCTATGGCTACACCTTC.

Worth noting for this clone: One junction end does not reproduce the germline sequence, and a read error may be involved. The chain has TRBV5-1 and TRBJ2-1; D unresolved. CDR3 size: 15 residues. CDR1 and CDR2 from the germline V gene are SGHRS and YFSETQ. The chain's CDR3 is CASSLAIYSNNEQFF. The CDR3 nucleotides are TGCGCCAGCAGCTTGGCTATATACTCCAACAATGAGCAGTTCTTC.

V usage is TRBV28 and J usage is TRBJ2-3; 7 bases map to TRBD2. Germline lookup yields CDR1 MDHEN and CDR2 SYDVKM. With 7 bases clipped from V and 4 bases from J, the junction kept 8 bases outside the gene matches. The CDR3 runs 14 residues. The CDR3 DNA reads TGTGCCAGCATTCCCGGCGGGGGTCCAGATACGCAGTATTTT. Residues: CASIPGGGPDTQYF.

The CDR3 coding sequence is TGTGCCAGCAGCTTAAGCCCAGGGGGGACCTCTGGGGCCAACGTCCTGACTTTC. Translated, it gives CASSLSPGGTSGANVLTF. The chain carries TRBV7-2 and TRBJ2-6, with D possibly TRBD1 on 7 matching bases. The CDR3 runs to 18 residues. Germline V gene lookup returns CDR1 SGHTA and CDR2 FQGNSA. V gave up 2 bases and J gave up 0 bases, with 14 bases separating them.

The table lists this clone with a few counts. The chain links TRBV19 to TRBJ2-7, with 7 bases matching TRBD2. The CDR3 sequence is 17 residues long. The germline V gene has CDR1 LNHDA and CDR2 SQIVND (reference sequence). The J segment lost 1 base and the V segment lost 6 bases, leaving 15 bases of the junction unmatched. CDR3 nucleotide sequence: TGTGCCAGTAGCCGGGGAGGGAGAGTGTGGGCTTCCTACGAGCAGTACTTC. It translates to CASSRGGRVWASYEQYF.

The gene calls are TRBV7-2 and TRBJ1-6; no reliable D call. Looked up from germline, CDR1 is SGHTA and CDR2 is FQGNSA. The ends were cut back, 4 bases at V and 5 bases at J, with 15 bases in the middle. The CDR3 runs 16 residues. CDR3: CASSSRKPPHNSPLHF. As DNA, the CDR3 is TGTGCCAGCAGCTCTCGTAAACCCCCACATAATTCACCCCTCCACTTT.

This sequence joins TRBV7-2 and TRBJ2-1, with 10 positions matching TRBD2. Germline V gene sequence: CDR1 SGHTA, CDR2 FQGNSA. The CDR3 spans 14 residues. With 2 bases clipped from V and 9 bases from J, the junction kept 4 bases outside the gene matches. CDR3 DNA: TGTGCCAGCAGCTTAAGCGGGGGGGCGTTTGAGCAGTTCTTC. This translates into CASSLSGGAFEQFF. The complete variable domain, with remaining parts taken from reference TRBV7-2 and TRBJ2-1, reads GAGVSQSPSNKVTEKGKDVELRCDPISGHTALYWYRQSLGQGLEFLIYFQGNSAPDKSGLPSDRFSAERTGGSVSTLTIQRTQQEDSAVYLCASSLSGGAFEQFFGPGTRLTVL.

This clone was seen just once. V is TRBV12-3 or TRBV12-4 and J is TRBJ2-7; TRBD1 might be the D (5 bases). The CDR3 spans 13 residues. V was trimmed by 3 bases and J by 3 bases, leaving 9 bases between them. This chain's CDR3 is CASSFQGYYEQYF. For the CDR3, the DNA is TGTGCCAGCAGTTTTCAGGGTTACTACGAGCAGTACTTC.

The rearrangement joins TRBV6-5 to TRBJ2-7, with D perhaps matching TRBD2 (7 bases). Trimming removed 1 base from V and 3 bases from J, with 13 bases in between. Germline CDR1 is MNHEY and CDR2 is SVGAGI. The CDR3 sequence is 15 residues long. The CDR3 loop is CASSYFGGAYYEQYF. Here the CDR3 DNA reads TGTGCCAGCAGTTACTTTGGGGGGGCGTACTACGAGCAGTACTTC.

The chain couples TRBV25-1 to TRBJ1-1; possible D gene TRBD1, 5 bases. This CDR3 comprises 14 residues. Trimming left V 1 base short and J 7 bases short, with 13 bases between. The germline V gene has CDR1 MGHDK and CDR2 SYGVNS. This CDR3 reads CASSEFWSGGEAFF. CDR3 DNA: TGTGCCAGCAGTGAATTCTGGAGCGGGGGTGAAGCTTTCTTT.

The chain employs TRBV28 and TRBJ1-6, with D unclear. V was cut by 3 bases and J by 7 bases, with 4 bases left in between. Germline V gene sequence: CDR1 MDHEN, CDR2 SYDVKM. The CDR3 has 12 residues. The CDR3 here is CASSLGNSPLHF. CDR3 bases: TGTGCCAGCAGTTTGGGGAATTCACCCCTCCACTTT.

DNA for the CDR3: TGTGCCAGCAGCCAGGTAGGGGCTAAGAACTATGGCTACACCTTC. Translated: CASSQVGAKNYGYTF. The rearrangement joins TRBV4-2 to TRBJ1-2, with D possibly matching TRBD1 (5 bases). Germline-derived CDR1 and CDR2 are LGHNA and YNFKEQ. CDR3 length: 15 amino acids. The V end lost 3 bases, the J end lost 2 bases, and 13 bases lay between the germline ends.

The chain combines TRBV7-2 with TRBJ2-1, with TRBD2 identical over 12 bases. CDR3 length: 15 amino acids. Germline V gene sequence: CDR1 SGHTA, CDR2 FQGNSA. J was trimmed by 7 bases and V by 3 bases; bases with no gene match: 4. In DNA form, the CDR3 reads TGTGCCAGCAGCTTGCTCGGACTAGCGGGGAATGAGCAGTTCTTC. This translates into CASSLLGLAGNEQFF.

V and J are TRBV12-3 or TRBV12-4 and TRBJ2-2, with D unresolved. There are 13 residues in the CDR3. V gave up 3 bases and J gave up 1 base, with 3 bases separating them. CDR3 DNA: TGTGCCAGCAGTTTTAGGAACACCGGGGAGCTGTTTTTT. Amino acids: CASSFRNTGELFF.

V usage is TRBV5-1 and J usage is TRBJ2-7; TRBD1 matches at 9 bases. Germline values: CDR1 SGHRS, CDR2 YFSETQ. Trimming at V came to 4 bases and at J to 2 bases, leaving 7 bases not matched to a gene. This CDR3 has 15 amino acids. This chain's CDR3 is CASSPRTGAPYEQYF. The CDR3 bases are TGCGCCAGCAGCCCCAGGACAGGGGCACCCTACGAGCAGTACTTC.

Concerning this clone itself: Within the sample, other DNA sequences also encode this same CDR3. The rearrangement joins TRBV7-2 to TRBJ2-7; 9 nucleotides match TRBD1. V dropped 4 bases and J dropped 3; count of bases not matched to a gene: 4. Germline assignment: CDR1 SGHTA and CDR2 FQGNSA. The CDR3 totals 14 residues. The CDR3 spells CASSSTTGGYEQYF. In DNA form, the CDR3 reads TGTGCCAGCAGCTCTACGACAGGGGGCTACGAGCAGTACTTC.

The gene calls are TRBV20-1 and TRBJ2-1, with D hard to call. The CDR3 loop spans 11 amino acids. Trimming stripped 0 bases from V and 3 bases from J, with 0 bases between. Looked up from germline, CDR1 is DFQATT and CDR2 is SNEGSKA (reference sequence). CDR3 bases: TGCAGTGCTAGAGACTACAATGAGCAGTTCTTC. Amino acid sequence: CSARDYNEQFF.

This rearrangement joins TRBV21-1 to TRBJ1-6; TRBD1, the table's D call, lacks a check against the DNA. TRBV21-1 is shown as a pseudogene. The length of the CDR3 is 15 residues. CDR3 amino acids: CASSLGQGARSPLHF. CDR3 nucleotide sequence: TGTGCCAGCAGCTTGGGACAGGGGGCTCGTTCACCCCTCCACTTT.

This chain connects TRBV6-5 to TRBJ2-2, with TRBD1 matching over 11 bases. Germline lookup yields CDR1 MNHEY and CDR2 SVGAGI. The V gene end was trimmed by 6 bases and the J gene end by 7 bases; junction bases not matched to a gene: 7. CDR3 length equals 15 residues. The CDR3: CASRYGQGAIGELFF. The CDR3 region has the DNA TGTGCCAGCAGATACGGACAGGGGGCGATCGGGGAGCTGTTTTTT.